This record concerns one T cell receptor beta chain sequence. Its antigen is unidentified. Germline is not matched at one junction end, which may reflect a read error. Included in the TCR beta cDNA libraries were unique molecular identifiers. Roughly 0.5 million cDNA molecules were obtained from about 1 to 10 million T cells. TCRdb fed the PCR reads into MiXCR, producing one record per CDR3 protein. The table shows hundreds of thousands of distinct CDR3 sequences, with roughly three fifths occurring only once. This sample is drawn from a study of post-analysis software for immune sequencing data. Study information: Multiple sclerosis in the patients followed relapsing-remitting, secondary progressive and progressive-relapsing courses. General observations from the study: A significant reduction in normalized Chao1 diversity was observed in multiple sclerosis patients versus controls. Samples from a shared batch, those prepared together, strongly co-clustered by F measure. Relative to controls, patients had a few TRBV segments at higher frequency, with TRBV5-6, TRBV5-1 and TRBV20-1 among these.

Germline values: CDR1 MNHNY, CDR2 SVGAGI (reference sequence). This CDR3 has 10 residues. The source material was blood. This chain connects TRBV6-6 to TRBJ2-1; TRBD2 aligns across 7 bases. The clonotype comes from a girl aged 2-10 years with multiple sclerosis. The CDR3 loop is CAAAGNGQFF. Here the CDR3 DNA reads TGTGCCGCAGCGGGGAATGGGCAGTTCTTC.